Reported below is one T cell receptor beta chain. Its antigen is not identified. Only in-frame clones appear in the TCRdb table, and some are missing; sequencing was by immunoSEQ multiplex PCR. The sample includes approximately 35,000 clones, roughly 76% of them seen just once. The sample comes from a study of regulatory and conventional T cells in RAG deficiency. The sorted conventional CD4+ T cells were CD25-low and CD127-high, with genomic DNA sequenced. Germline V CDR1 and CDR2: MNHEY, SVGAGI. This CDR3 has 14 residues. The ends were cut back, 0 bases at V and 6 bases at J, with 11 bases in the middle. Whole-study results and caveats: Compared with controls, unique Treg TCR beta sequences dropped around 100-fold in Omenn syndrome and CID/AS. Shannon entropy fell and Simpson indices rose in RAG-deficient patients. Omenn patients showed >80% Treg-Tconv overlap and shorter CDR3 lengths.

The data were also submitted as part of a second study, on regulatory T cells. That work states: The PCR used 52 TRBV and 13 TRBJ primers.

The sample consisted of CD4+ effector T cells sorted from blood. The source is a human donor in good health. The chain is built from TRBV6-5 and TRBJ1-2, with D possibly being TRBD1 (5 bases). The CDR3 loop is CASSYSTAGNGYTF. CDR3 sequence (DNA): TGTGCCAGCAGTTACTCGACAGCAGGAAATGGCTACACCTTC.